This T cell receptor (beta chain) was captured in a study of regulatory T cells in long-lasting Graves disease. Study at large: Positive TSH receptor antibodies alongside over 5 years of antithyroid drugs were what marked Graves' disease as persistent.

Libraries of TCR beta came from iRepertoire HTBI primers plus Arm-PCR of CDR3 regions. TCRdb re-called the multiplex PCR reads with MiXCR, one entry per CDR3 protein. Of 400,000 to 450,000 distinct CDR3 sequences detected, about 20% appear once; the ten largest clones hold over 25%. Study conclusions and caveats: Persistent Graves' patients showed less TCR diversity than newly diagnosed ones. Segments TRBV28, TRBJ1-2 and TRBJ2-5 showed preferential usage in persistent disease.

Sample time point: persistent/refractory GD, antithyroid drugs over 5 years with positive TRAb. PBMC-extracted RNA yielded the TCR library. Investigators report Graves' disease was diagnosed under American Thyroid Association guidelines. In its sample, this clonotype was seen many times. No antigen is known for it. V was shortened by 1 base and J by 2 bases, with 6 bases between the two germline ends. Germline V gene sequence: CDR1 SGHTA, CDR2 FQGNSA. The CDR3 is made up of 14 amino acids. The material sequenced was peripheral blood mononuclear cells (PBMCs), taken when the disease was refractory, from a patient treated with antithyroid drugs. The chain is built from TRBV7-2 and TRBJ1-5, with D maybe TRBD1 (5 bases). The sequence was collected from a female donor with Graves disease. CDR3 loop: CASSLGGGNQPQHF. CDR3 in DNA: TGTGCCAGCAGCTTAGGAGGGGGCAATCAGCCCCAGCATTTT.